The 6 T cell receptor beta chains listed next were all sequenced from one sample in a study of T cells in women clearing cervical HPV infection. Sequencing used immunoSEQ multiplex PCR; TCRdb keeps in-frame clones, though not all of them. The data include about 36,000 clones; the top ten clones carry 1.7%. The material sequenced was blood buffy coat. All receptors come from a woman aged 18-69 years with a cervical HPV16 infection that either progressed to CIN3+ or cleared (not recorded which).

Regarding this clone: The DNA ends 3 residues before the CDR3 does, and the rest of the CDR3 is filled in from the germline J gene. The chain has TRBV7-9 and TRBJ2-5; D may correspond to TRBD1 or TRBD2 (5 bases each). Trimming took off 4 bases at V and 5 bases at J, with 8 bases between the two ends. CDR1 and CDR2 from the germline V gene are SEHNR and FQNEAQ (reference sequence). This CDR3 spans 12 amino acids. The CDR3 region is CASSSEGETQYF. The CDR3 bases that were read are TGTGCCAGCAGCTCCGAGGGGGAGACC.

Concerning this clone: The CDR3 goes on 3 residues after the read ends, and that part is filled in from the germline J gene. V gene TRBV20-1 combines with J gene TRBJ1-2; weak D call: TRBD1 (6 bases). The CDR3 runs to 13 residues. V was clipped by 5 bases and J by 3 bases, with 13 bases between them. Germline V gene lookup returns CDR1 DFQATT and CDR2 SNEGSKA (reference sequence). CDR3 region: CSAHLRTDYGYTF. The part of the CDR3 DNA that was read is TGCAGTGCTCATCTCCGGACAGACTATGGC.

As for this clone: The read comes to an end 3 residues before the CDR3 does, leaving the germline J gene to fill in the end. The chain combines TRBV6-2 or TRBV6-3 with TRBJ1-1; D uncertain. Germline CDR1 MNHEY, CDR2 SVGEGT. This CDR3 comprises 12 residues. CDR3: CASSYPGETAFF. The part of the CDR3 DNA that was read is TGTGCCAGCAGTTACCCGGGTGAGACA.

With regard to this clone: The read is 3 residues too short to cover the CDR3 end, so that end is filled in from the germline J gene. V usage is TRBV7-9 and J usage is TRBJ2-3; D possibly corresponds to TRBD1 (6 bases). CDR3 length: 15 amino acids. Germline V gives CDR1 SEHNR, CDR2 FQNEAQ (reference sequence). The sequenced part of the CDR3 DNA is TGTGCCAGCAGCCCGGGGACATCCAGACCCAGGACG. Translating gives CASSPGTSRPRT. The whole CDR3 reads CASSPGTSRPRTQYF. Looking up the rest from reference TRBV7-9 and TRBJ2-3 gives the full variable domain: DTGVSQNPRHKITKRGQNVTFRCDPISEHNRLYWYRQTLGQGPEFLTYFQNEAQLEKSRLLSDRFSAERPKGSFSTLEIQRTEQGDSAMYLCASSPGTSRPRTQYFGPGTRLTVL.

Points on this clone: The CDR3 extends 3 residues past the end of the read, so its final part is completed from the germline J gene. The chain employs TRBV18 and TRBJ1-2, with D maybe TRBD1 (5 bases). CDR3 length: 11 residues. The germline gives CDR1 KGHSH, CDR2 LQKENI. CDR3 loop: CASSSGLGYTF. The CDR3 bases that were read are TGTGCCAGCTCGTCAGGGTTGGGC.

A note on this clone: The read falls 3 residues short of the CDR3 end, and the missing part is taken from the germline J gene. This chain links TRBV9 with TRBJ2-7; D may be TRBD2 (7 bases). This CDR3 is 15 amino acids long. The germline CDR1 and CDR2 sequences are SGDLS and YYNGEE. The V end lost 2 bases, the J end lost 2 bases, and 14 bases lay between the germline ends. The CDR3 protein is CASSVGGTTTYEQYF. The DNA read from the CDR3 is TGTGCCAGCAGCGTGGGGGGGACAACGACCTACGAG.